This T cell receptor beta chain derives from a study of OX40 agonist ivuxolimab in advanced cancers. Study-wide background: Dose-escalation subjects each had hepatocellular carcinoma, melanoma, renal cell or head and neck cancer. Earlier treatment with anti-PD-1, anti-PD-L1 or anti-CTLA-4 was permitted, and around 43% had received some. General study points: Researchers report that CD8+ T cells had, on average, more expanded clones than CD4+.

Autoimmune disease history or systemic immunosuppression disqualified patients. On this clone itself: Its cognate antigen is unknown.

This table comes from immunoSEQ multiplex PCR, and its TCRdb copy is limited to in-frame clones, with some not included. The repertoire has fewer than 100,000 clones, just over 90% of them found once; the top ten carry 0.33%. Germline values: CDR1 SGHRS, CDR2 YFSETQ. J gave up 5 bases and V 3 bases, and 4 bases lay outside the gene matches. The length of the CDR3 is 15 residues. The TCR comes from an adult with an advanced solid tumor such as melanoma, head and neck, liver or kidney cancer. This chain joins TRBV5-1 and TRBJ2-1, with 11 bases aligning to TRBD2. The material sequenced was CD4+ or CD8+ T cells sorted from blood, taken in a trial of the OX40 agonist ivuxolimab. CDR3 DNA sequence: TGCGCCAGCAGCTCCCGACTAGCGGGGAACAATGAGCAGTTCTTC. This codes for CASSSRLAGNNEQFF.